The present TCR beta chain was sequenced within a study of cytomegalovirus exposure and HLA in healthy donors. Findings of the study overall: Later on, a genetic analysis was performed. It linked a missense variant in DCLRE1C with V- and J-gene trimming of TCR beta.

In the PCR, 60 Vbeta and 13 Jbeta primers were used. Profiled with immunoSEQ multiplex PCR; TCRdb holds only in-frame clones, not every one. The sample shows approximately 89,000 clones, roughly four fifths of them seen only once. As to this clone: As yet, its antigen is unknown.

The germline V gene has CDR1 MNHNY and CDR2 SVGAGI (reference sequence). The CDR3 runs to 13 residues. The V gene end was trimmed by 2 bases and the J gene end by 4 bases; junction bases not matched to a gene: 1. The rearrangement uses TRBV6-6 and TRBJ1-1; TRBD1 matches at 7 bases. The receptor's source is a man aged 25 to 40 in good health and CMV-seronegative. Sequencing used PBMCs. The CDR3, as DNA: TGTGCCAGCAGTTACAACAGGGGCACTGAAGCTTTCTTT. This codes for CASSYNRGTEAFF.